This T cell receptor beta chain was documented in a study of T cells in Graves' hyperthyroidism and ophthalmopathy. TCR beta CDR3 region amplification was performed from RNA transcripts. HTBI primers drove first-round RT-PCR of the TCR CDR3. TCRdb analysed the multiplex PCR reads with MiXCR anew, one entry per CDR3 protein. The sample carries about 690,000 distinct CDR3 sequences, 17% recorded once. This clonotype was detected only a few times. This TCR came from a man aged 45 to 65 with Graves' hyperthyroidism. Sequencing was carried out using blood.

The CDR3 DNA reads TGTGCCAGCAGTTATGGACCAAACACCGGGGAGCTGTTTTTT. It codes for CASSYGPNTGELFF. The chain employs TRBV6-2 or TRBV6-3 and TRBJ2-2; D unresolved. CDR3 size: 14 residues. The germline gives CDR1 MNHEY, CDR2 SVGEGT. V lost 3 bases and J 2 bases, leaving 7 bases between the germline ends.